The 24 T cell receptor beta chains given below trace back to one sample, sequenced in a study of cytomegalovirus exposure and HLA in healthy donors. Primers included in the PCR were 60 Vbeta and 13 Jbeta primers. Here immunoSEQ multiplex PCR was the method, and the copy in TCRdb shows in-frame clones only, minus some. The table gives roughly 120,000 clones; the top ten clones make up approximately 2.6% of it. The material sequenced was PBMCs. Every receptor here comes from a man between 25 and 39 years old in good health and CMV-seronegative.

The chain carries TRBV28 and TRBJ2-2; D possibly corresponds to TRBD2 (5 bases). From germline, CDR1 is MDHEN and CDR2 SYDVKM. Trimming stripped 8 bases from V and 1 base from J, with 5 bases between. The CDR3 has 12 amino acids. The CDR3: CASGGNTGELFF. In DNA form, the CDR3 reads TGTGCCAGCGGAGGGAACACCGGGGAGCTGTTTTTT.

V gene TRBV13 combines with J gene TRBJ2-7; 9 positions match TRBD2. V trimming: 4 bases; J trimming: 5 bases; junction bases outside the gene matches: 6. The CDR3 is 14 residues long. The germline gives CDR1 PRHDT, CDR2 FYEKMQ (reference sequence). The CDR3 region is CASSSSGRTNEQYF. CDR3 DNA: TGTGCCAGCAGCTCGAGCGGGAGGACCAACGAGCAGTACTTC.

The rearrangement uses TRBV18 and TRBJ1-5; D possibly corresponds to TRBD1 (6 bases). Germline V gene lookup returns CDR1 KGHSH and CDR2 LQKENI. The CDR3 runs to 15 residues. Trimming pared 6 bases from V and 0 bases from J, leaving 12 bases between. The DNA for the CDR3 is TGTGCCAGCTCCCTGGGGGCAGATAGCAATCAGCCCCAGCATTTT. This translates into CASSLGADSNQPQHF.

The CDR3 region has the DNA TGTGCCAGCTCACCAATGGGGGGAGGCAATCAGCCCCAGCATTTT. It translates to CASSPMGGGNQPQHF. The gene calls are TRBV18 and TRBJ1-5; TRBD1 might be the D (5 bases). Germline values: CDR1 KGHSH, CDR2 LQKENI. Trimming took off 2 bases at V and 2 bases at J, with 10 bases between the two ends. The CDR3 is made up of 15 amino acids.

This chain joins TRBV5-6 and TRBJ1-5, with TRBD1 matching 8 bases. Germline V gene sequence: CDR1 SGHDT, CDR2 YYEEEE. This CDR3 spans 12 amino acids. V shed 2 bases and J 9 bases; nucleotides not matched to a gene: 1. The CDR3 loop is CASSFGTGPQHF. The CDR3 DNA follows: TGTGCCAGCAGCTTTGGGACAGGGCCCCAGCATTTT.

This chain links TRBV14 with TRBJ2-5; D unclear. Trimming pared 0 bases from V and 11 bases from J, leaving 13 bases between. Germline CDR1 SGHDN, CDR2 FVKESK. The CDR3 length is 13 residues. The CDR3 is CASSQDLLLQQYF. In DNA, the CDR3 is TGTGCCAGCAGCCAAGATCTGCTCCTACAGCAGTACTTC.

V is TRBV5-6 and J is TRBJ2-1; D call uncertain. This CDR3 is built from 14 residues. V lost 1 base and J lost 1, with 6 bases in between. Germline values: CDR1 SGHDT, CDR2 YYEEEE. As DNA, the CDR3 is TGTGCCAGCAGCTTGCGAGATTCCTACAATGAGCAGTTCTTC. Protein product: CASSLRDSYNEQFF.

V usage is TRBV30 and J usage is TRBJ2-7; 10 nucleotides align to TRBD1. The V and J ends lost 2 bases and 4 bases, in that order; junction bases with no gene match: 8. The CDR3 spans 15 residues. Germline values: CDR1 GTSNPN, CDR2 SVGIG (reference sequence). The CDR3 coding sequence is TGTGCCTGGAGTAAAGGACAGGGGGTAGTGTACGAGCAGTACTTC. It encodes CAWSKGQGVVYEQYF.

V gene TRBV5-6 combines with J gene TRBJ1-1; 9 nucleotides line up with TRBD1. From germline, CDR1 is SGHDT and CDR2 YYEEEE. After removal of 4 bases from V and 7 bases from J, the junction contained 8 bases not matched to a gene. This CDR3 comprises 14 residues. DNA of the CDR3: TGTGCCAGCAGCCGCGAAGACAGGGGGGATGAAGCTTTCTTT. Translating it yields CASSREDRGDEAFF. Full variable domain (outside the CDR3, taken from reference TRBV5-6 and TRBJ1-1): DAGVTQSPTHLIKTRGQQVTLRCSPKSGHDTVSWYQQALGQGPQFIFQYYEEEERQRGNFPDRFSGHQFPNYSSELNVNALLLGDSALYLCASSREDRGDEAFFGQGTRLTVV.

The CDR3, as DNA: TGTGCCAGCAGCTTGGTGGGGGGGGGCGAGCAGTACTTC. Amino acid sequence: CASSLVGGGEQYF. The chain joins TRBV5-4 to TRBJ2-7; 7 bases are shared with TRBD2. Per germline, CDR1 SGHNT and CDR2 YYREEE (reference sequence). This CDR3 is 13 amino acids long. Trimming at V came to 0 bases and at J to 6 bases, leaving 3 bases not matched to a gene.

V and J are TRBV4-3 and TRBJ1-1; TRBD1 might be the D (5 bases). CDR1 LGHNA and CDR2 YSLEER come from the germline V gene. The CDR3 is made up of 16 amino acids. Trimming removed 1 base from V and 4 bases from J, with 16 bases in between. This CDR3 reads CASSQAGRVDSTEAFF. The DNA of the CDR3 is TGCGCCAGCAGCCAAGCAGGCAGGGTAGACAGCACTGAAGCTTTCTTT.

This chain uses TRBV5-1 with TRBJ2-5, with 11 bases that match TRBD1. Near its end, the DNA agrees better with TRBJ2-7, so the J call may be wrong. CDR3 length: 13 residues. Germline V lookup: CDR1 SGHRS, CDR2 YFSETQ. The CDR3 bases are TGCGCCAGCCGGGACAGGGGGTTTTACGAGCAGTACTTC. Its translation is CASRDRGFYEQYF.

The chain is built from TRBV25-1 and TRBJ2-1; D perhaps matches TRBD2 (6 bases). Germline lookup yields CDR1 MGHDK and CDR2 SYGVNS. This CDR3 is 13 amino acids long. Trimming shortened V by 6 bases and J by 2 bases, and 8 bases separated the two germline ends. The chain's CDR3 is CASRGGTYNEQFF. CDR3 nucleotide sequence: TGTGCCAGCAGGGGCGGGACCTACAATGAGCAGTTCTTC. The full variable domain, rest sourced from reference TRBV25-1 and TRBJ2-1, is EADIYQTPRYLVIGTGKKITLECSQTMGHDKMYWYQQDPGMELHLIHYSYGVNSTEKGDLSSESTVSRIRTEHFPLTLESARPSHTSQYLCASRGGTYNEQFFGPGTRLTVL.

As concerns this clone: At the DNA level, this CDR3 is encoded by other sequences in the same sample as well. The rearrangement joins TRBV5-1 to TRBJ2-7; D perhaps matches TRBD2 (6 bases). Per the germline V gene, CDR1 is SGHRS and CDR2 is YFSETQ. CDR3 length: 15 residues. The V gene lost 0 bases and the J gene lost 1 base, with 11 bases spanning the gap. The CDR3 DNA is TGCGCCAGCAGCTTGGTCGGAGGGTCGTCCTACGAGCAGTACTTC. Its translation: CASSLVGGSSYEQYF.

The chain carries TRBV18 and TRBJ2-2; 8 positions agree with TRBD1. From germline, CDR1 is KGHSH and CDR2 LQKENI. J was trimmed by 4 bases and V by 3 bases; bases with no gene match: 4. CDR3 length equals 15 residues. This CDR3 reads CASSPGQGGTGELFF. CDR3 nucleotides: TGTGCCAGCTCACCCGGACAGGGTGGCACCGGGGAGCTGTTTTTT.

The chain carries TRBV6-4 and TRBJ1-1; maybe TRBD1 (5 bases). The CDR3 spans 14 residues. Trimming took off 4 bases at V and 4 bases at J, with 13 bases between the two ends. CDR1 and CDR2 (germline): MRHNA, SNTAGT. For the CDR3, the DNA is TGTGCCAGCAGTGTGGTAGGGGAATCCACTGAAGCTTTCTTT. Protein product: CASSVVGESTEAFF.

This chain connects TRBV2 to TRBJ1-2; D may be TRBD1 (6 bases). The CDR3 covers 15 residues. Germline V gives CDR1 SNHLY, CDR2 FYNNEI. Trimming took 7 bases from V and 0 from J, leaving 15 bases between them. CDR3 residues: CASKPRTESNYGYTF. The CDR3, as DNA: TGTGCCAGCAAACCCAGGACAGAATCTAACTATGGCTACACCTTC.

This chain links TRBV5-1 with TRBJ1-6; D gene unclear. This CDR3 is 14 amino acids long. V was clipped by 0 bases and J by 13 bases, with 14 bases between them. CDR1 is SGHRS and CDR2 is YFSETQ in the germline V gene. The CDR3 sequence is CASSLGSPWSPLHF. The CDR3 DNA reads TGCGCCAGCAGCTTGGGGAGCCCATGGTCGCCCCTCCACTTT.

The CDR3 DNA sequence: TGTGCCAGCAGTGGGACTAGCGGGAGGAGGGGCAAAAACATTCAGTACTTC. Translation: CASSGTSGRRGKNIQYF. The chain recombines TRBV2 with TRBJ2-4, with 14 bases lining up with TRBD2. The CDR3 sequence is 17 residues long. V lost 4 bases and J lost 3; bases outside the gene matches: 5. CDR1 and CDR2 (germline): SNHLY, FYNNEI.

The CDR3 region is CASSQGGTSGYHEQYF. The CDR3 nucleotides read TGCGCCAGCAGCCAAGGAGGGACTAGCGGGTACCACGAGCAGTACTTC. The chain couples TRBV4-1 to TRBJ2-7; 12 bases map to TRBD2. The CDR3 totals 16 residues. Per germline, CDR1 MGHRA and CDR2 YSYEKL. V shed 1 base and J 5 bases; nucleotides not matched to a gene: 6.

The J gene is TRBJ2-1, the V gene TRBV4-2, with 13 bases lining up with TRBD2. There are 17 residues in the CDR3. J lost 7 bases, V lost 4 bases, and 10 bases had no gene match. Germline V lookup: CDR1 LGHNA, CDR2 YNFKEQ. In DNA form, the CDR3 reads TGTGCCAGCAGCCCCCAGCGACTAGCGGGAGGCTTGAATGAGCAGTTCTTC. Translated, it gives CASSPQRLAGGLNEQFF.

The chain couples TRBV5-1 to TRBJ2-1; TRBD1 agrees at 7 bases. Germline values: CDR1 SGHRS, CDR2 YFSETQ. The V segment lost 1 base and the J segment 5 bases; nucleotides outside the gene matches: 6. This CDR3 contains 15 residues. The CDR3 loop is CASSLRGGNNNEQFF. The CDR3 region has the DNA TGCGCCAGCAGCTTGAGAGGGGGCAATAACAATGAGCAGTTCTTC. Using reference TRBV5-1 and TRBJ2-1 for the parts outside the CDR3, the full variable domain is KAGVTQTPRYLIKTRGQQVTLSCSPISGHRSVSWYQQTPGQGLQFLFEYFSETQRNKGNFPGRFSGRQFSNSRSEMNVSTLELGDSALYLCASSLRGGNNNEQFFGPGTRLTVL.

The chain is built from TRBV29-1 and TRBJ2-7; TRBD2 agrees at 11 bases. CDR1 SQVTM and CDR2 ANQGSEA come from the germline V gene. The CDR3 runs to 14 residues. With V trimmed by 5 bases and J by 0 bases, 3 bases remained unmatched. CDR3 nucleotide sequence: TGCAGCGTTACGCTAGCGGGGGGCTCCTACGAGCAGTACTTC. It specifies CSVTLAGGSYEQYF.

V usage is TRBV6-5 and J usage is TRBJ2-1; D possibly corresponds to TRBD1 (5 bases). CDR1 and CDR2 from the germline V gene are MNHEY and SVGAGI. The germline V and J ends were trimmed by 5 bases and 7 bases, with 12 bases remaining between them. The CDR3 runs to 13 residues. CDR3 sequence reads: CASSQGGGNEQFF. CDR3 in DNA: TGTGCCAGCAGTCAGGGCGGTGGGAATGAGCAGTTCTTC.